The 19 T cell receptor beta chains listed next were all sequenced from one sample in a study of shared clonotypes between healthy human individuals. Sequencing used immunoSEQ multiplex PCR; TCRdb keeps in-frame clones, though not all of them. The repertoire holds about 680,000 clones, around 73% seen once, with under 2% in the top ten. The sample comprised memory CD4+ T cells sorted from blood. Subset indicated: CD45RA-negative fraction. The receptors come from a woman aged 30 to 39 in good health.

The table lists this clone with many counts. The chain combines TRBV10-1 with TRBJ2-3, with a weak D call TRBD1 (6 bases). Germline CDR1 WNHNN, CDR2 SYGVQD (reference sequence). V was pared by 3 bases and J by 4 bases, with 17 bases between. The CDR3 has 16 residues. Written as DNA, the CDR3 is TGCGCCAGCAGTGATTTCATACAGGGTCCGGCAGATACGCAGTATTTT. It encodes CASSDFIQGPADTQYF.

This clone was observed a handful of times. The chain has TRBV4-2 and TRBJ2-6; TRBD2 matches at 15 bases. This CDR3 region has 18 residues. The V and J ends lost 4 bases and 2 bases, in that order; junction bases with no gene match: 3. Germline CDR1 and CDR2: LGHNA and YNFKEQ. The CDR3 bases are TGTGCCAGCAGCCGCGGGACTAGCGGGAGGACTGGGGCCAACGTCCTGACTTTC. Residues: CASSRGTSGRTGANVLTF.

The chain combines TRBV28 with TRBJ1-2, with D possibly TRBD1 on 5 matching bases. There are 16 residues in the CDR3. CDR1 and CDR2 (germline): MDHEN, SYDVKM. V was clipped by 4 bases and J by 6 bases, with 21 bases between them. The CDR3 loop reads CASSSPWVRGGDGYTF. The CDR3 DNA sequence: TGTGCCAGCAGTTCCCCATGGGTGAGGGGAGGAGATGGCTACACCTTC.

The V call is TRBV29-1, the J call TRBJ2-7; D gene ambiguous. The length of the CDR3 is 12 residues. Trimming left V 6 bases short and J 6 bases short, with 15 bases between. Germline V gene sequence: CDR1 SQVTM, CDR2 ANQGSEA. Here the CDR3 reads CSVSPRAFEQYF. Written as DNA, the CDR3 is TGCAGCGTCAGCCCTAGGGCGTTCGAGCAGTACTTC.

This clone was observed once. The sample has other DNA sequences that encode this CDR3 too. V is TRBV5-1 and J is TRBJ1-1; the D gene is possibly TRBD1 (6 bases). Trimming pared 4 bases from V and 2 bases from J, leaving 9 bases between. CDR3 size: 13 residues. Germline V gene data show CDR1 as SGHRS and CDR2 as YFSETQ. The CDR3 nucleotides read TGCGCCAGCAGCCCGGGGGCAAACACTGAAGCTTTCTTT. This sequence encodes CASSPGANTEAFF.

A remark on this clone: Within the sample, other DNA sequences also encode this same CDR3. The genes are TRBV18 and TRBJ2-6; D not resolved. The CDR3 is 16 amino acids. The ends were cut back, 3 bases at V and 0 bases at J, with 9 bases in the middle. CDR1 is KGHSH and CDR2 is LQKENI in the germline V gene. This CDR3 reads CASSPPTSSGANVLTF. For the CDR3, the DNA is TGTGCCAGCTCACCGCCGACATCCTCTGGGGCCAACGTCCTGACTTTC.

This clone was recorded many times. The chain has TRBV14 and TRBJ2-1; TRBD2 matches 10 bases. CDR1 SGHDN and CDR2 FVKESK come from the germline V gene. The length of the CDR3 is 16 residues. V lost 4 bases and J lost 5; bases outside the gene matches: 8. The CDR3 DNA reads as TGTGCCAGCAGCCTTCACCGGACTAGCGGAAACAATGAGCAGTTCTTC. Its translation is CASSLHRTSGNNEQFF.

The chain has TRBV28 and TRBJ2-1; D remains unclear. Germline CDR1 and CDR2: MDHEN and SYDVKM. There are 16 residues in the CDR3. Trimming stripped 6 bases from V and 2 bases from J, with 17 bases between. For the CDR3, the DNA is TGTGCCAGCAGCTCCCCCTTCAGCGAGACCTACAATGAGCAGTTCTTC. It yields the protein CASSSPFSETYNEQFF.

The J gene is TRBJ2-2, the V gene TRBV25-1, with 8 bases aligning to TRBD1. The CDR3 sequence is 14 residues long. The V and J ends lost 4 bases and 7 bases, in that order; junction bases with no gene match: 5. Germline V gene data show CDR1 as MGHDK and CDR2 as SYGVNS. DNA of the CDR3: TGTGCCAGCAGTGGACAGACAGGGGTCGGGGAGCTGTTTTTT. This gives the protein CASSGQTGVGELFF.

This clone was detected a few times. The chain combines TRBV15 with TRBJ2-7; weak D call: TRBD2 (6 bases). This CDR3 has 15 residues. Germline CDR1 is LNHNV and CDR2 is YYDKDF (reference sequence). Trimming took 0 bases from V and 5 from J, leaving 14 bases between them. The DNA of the CDR3 is TGTGCCACCAGCAGAGATCTACTAGCTATCCACGAGCAGTACTTC. It yields the protein CATSRDLLAIHEQYF.

For this clone: A much larger clone lies one base from this, so it may be a read error. In nucleotides, the CDR3 is TGTGCCAGCAGTTTAGTGAACACCATATATTTT. Its translation is CASSLVNTIYF. The chain uses TRBV28 and TRBJ1-3; the D is unclear. V was clipped by 2 bases and J by 7 bases, with 3 bases between them. Germline assignment: CDR1 MDHEN and CDR2 SYDVKM. The CDR3 totals 11 residues.

The chain couples TRBV30 to TRBJ1-2, with D unclear. The CDR3 extends over 12 amino acids. Per germline, CDR1 GTSNPN and CDR2 SVGIG (reference sequence). V was cut by 4 bases and J by 8 bases, with 14 bases left in between. In nucleotides, the CDR3 is TGTGCCTGGAATCTGGGCGCGGCCGGCTACACCTTC. It encodes CAWNLGAAGYTF.

This clone showed up many times. The chain's CDR3 is CASRRGVGTGNTIYF. CDR3 nucleotide sequence: TGCGCCAGCAGGAGGGGGGTCGGAACTGGAAACACCATATATTTT. This rearrangement joins TRBV10-2 to TRBJ1-3, with D maybe TRBD1 (6 bases). The germline V gene encodes CDR1 WSHSY and CDR2 SAAADI. This CDR3 is built from 15 residues. V lost 6 bases, J lost 2 bases, and 14 bases lay in between.

The CDR3 DNA sequence: TGTGCCAGCAGTGAAGCGACAGGGGCAAGGTATGGCTACACCTTC. It encodes CASSEATGARYGYTF. The chain employs TRBV6-1 and TRBJ1-2; 8 positions match TRBD1. Germline CDR1 reads MNHNS; CDR2 reads SASEGT. The V gene end was trimmed by 0 bases and the J gene end by 5 bases; junction bases not matched to a gene: 5. The CDR3 contains 15 residues.

The rearrangement joins TRBV7-2 to TRBJ2-5; D is perhaps TRBD1 or TRBD2 (5 bases each). The length of the CDR3 is 14 residues. Trimming removed 6 bases at V and 10 bases at J, with 21 bases between. The germline CDR1 and CDR2 sequences are SGHTA and FQGNSA. CDR3 region: CASRTGTLSGGQYF. CDR3 nucleotide sequence: TGTGCCAGCAGGACCGGGACGTTGAGTGGGGGCCAGTACTTC.

The chain combines TRBV7-8 with TRBJ2-1; D is perhaps TRBD2 (5 bases). V shed 5 bases and J shed 15 bases, with 26 bases lying between them. This CDR3 region has 15 residues. CDR1 SGHVS and CDR2 FQNEAQ come from the germline V gene. CDR3 nucleotides: TGTGCCAGCAGCCTCGAGGCCCTGGACTCCACCCCGCCGTTCTTC. Its protein product is CASSLEALDSTPPFF.

A few counts support this clone. In DNA, the CDR3 is TGTGCCAGCATTACCCTGCAGAGATTGAACACTGAAGCTTTCTTT. It yields the protein CASITLQRLNTEAFF. The J gene is TRBJ1-1, the V gene TRBV6-1; no clear D. The CDR3 consists of 15 residues. The V end was cut by 7 bases, the J end by 0 bases, with 15 bases between. The germline V gene has CDR1 MNHNS and CDR2 SASEGT.

In its sample, this clone was seen a few times. The rearrangement joins TRBV6-1 to TRBJ2-5; 7 bases align to TRBD1. The CDR3 sequence is 13 residues long. The V gene's germline CDR1 is MNHNS and CDR2 SASEGT. V dropped 6 bases and J dropped 4; count of bases not matched to a gene: 5. This CDR3 reads CASSRTGRETQYF. The CDR3 region has the DNA TGTGCCAGCAGCCGGACAGGCCGAGAGACCCAGTACTTC.

The genes are TRBV7-2 and TRBJ2-4, with 8 bases that match TRBD2. V trimming: 6 bases; J trimming: 7 bases; junction bases outside the gene matches: 14. The germline CDR1 and CDR2 sequences are SGHTA and FQGNSA. This CDR3 region has 16 residues. The CDR3 loop reads CASSKYGGAGGNIQYF. The CDR3 DNA follows: TGTGCCAGCAGTAAATACGGGGGGGCAGGAGGGAACATTCAGTACTTC.